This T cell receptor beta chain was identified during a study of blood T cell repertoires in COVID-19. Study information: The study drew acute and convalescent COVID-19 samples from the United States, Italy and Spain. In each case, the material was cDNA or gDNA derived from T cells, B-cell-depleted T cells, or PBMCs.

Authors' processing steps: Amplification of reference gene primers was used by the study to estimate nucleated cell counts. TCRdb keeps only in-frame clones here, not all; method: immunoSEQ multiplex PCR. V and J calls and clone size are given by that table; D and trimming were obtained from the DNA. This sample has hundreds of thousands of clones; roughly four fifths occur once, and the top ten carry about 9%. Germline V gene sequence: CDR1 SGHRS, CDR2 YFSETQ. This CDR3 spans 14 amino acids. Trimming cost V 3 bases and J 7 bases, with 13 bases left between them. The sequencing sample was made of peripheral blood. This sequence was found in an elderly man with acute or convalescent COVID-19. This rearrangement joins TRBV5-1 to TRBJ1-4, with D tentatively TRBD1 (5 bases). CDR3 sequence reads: CASSSGLFGEKLFF. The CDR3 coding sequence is TGCGCCAGCAGCTCAGGGCTTTTCGGTGAAAAACTGTTTTTT.